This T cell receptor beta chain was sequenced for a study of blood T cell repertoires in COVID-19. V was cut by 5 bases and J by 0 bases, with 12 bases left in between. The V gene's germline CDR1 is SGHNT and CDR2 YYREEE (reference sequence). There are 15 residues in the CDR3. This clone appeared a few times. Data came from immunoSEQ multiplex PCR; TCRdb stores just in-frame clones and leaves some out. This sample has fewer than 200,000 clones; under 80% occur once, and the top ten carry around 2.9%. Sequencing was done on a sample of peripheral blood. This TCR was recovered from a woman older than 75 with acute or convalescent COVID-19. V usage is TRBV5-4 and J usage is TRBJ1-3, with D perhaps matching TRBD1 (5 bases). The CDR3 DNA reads TGTGCCAGCAGTCACGACAGAAGCTCTGGAAACACCATATATTTT. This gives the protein CASSHDRSSGNTIYF.